Listed below are T cell receptor beta chains from one sample, sequenced in a study of patients and donors after allogeneic stem cell transplantation. TCRdb re-analysed the RT-PCR reads in MiXCR, keeping a single row per CDR3 protein. The table includes 100,000 to 120,000 distinct CDR3 sequences, less than 45% detected once. The source material was blood, either unsorted or a sorted T cell fraction (not recorded which). All receptors derive from a human donor who was either an allogeneic HSCT recipient or a stem cell or donor lymphocyte infusion donor (not recorded which). It is not recorded whose cells these are; they may come from a transplant donor. CDR3s include the opening cysteine and the closing phenylalanine or tryptophan. D genes are given only for firm matches. The size of a clone is reported for some rows only, either as once, few or many, or as a class for expanded clones.

TRBV18	TRBJ1-1	.	.	CASSFSPQGRTEAFF	TGTGCCAGCTCATTCTCTCCCCAAGGGAGAACTGAAGCTTTCTTT
TRBV7-2	TRBJ2-3	.	.	CASSRRGGTDTQYF	TGTGCCAGCAGCCGCCGGGGAGGCACAGATACGCAGTATTTT
TRBV20-1	TRBJ2-1	.	few	CSAQLGGEQFF	TGCAGTGCTCAACTAGGAGGTGAGCAGTTCTTC
TRBV11-2	TRBJ2-2	TRBD2	few	CASSPAVAGEEGELFF	TGTGCCAGCAGCCCAGCGGTAGCGGGAGAGGAAGGGGAGCTGTTTTTT
TRBV5-1	TRBJ2-1	.	.	CASSTESGSYNEQFF	TGCGCCAGCAGCACCGAAAGCGGGTCCTACAATGAGCAGTTCTTC
TRBV4-3	TRBJ2-5	.	.	CASSQDMGETQYF	TGCGCCAGCAGCCAAGATATGGGAGAGACCCAGTACTTC
TRBV12-3/TRBV12-4	TRBJ2-7	.	.	CASSLAGLPSEQYF	TGTGCCAGCAGTTTAGCAGGACTCCCTAGCGAGCAGTACTTC
TRBV25-1	TRBJ2-7	.	.	CASSERGEQYF	TGTGCCAGCAGTGAGAGGGGGGAGCAGTACTTC
TRBV3-1	TRBJ1-4	.	.	CASSHQGGATNEKLFF	TGTGCCAGCAGCCACCAAGGGGGTGCAACTAATGAAAAACTGTTTTTT
TRBV5-1	TRBJ2-7	.	.	CASSLGDLTEQYF	TGCGCCAGCAGCTTGGGGGATCTAACGGAGCAGTACTTC
TRBV20-1	TRBJ2-3	TRBD1	.	CSARDRNTDTQYF	TGCAGTGCCAGGGACAGAAACACAGATACGCAGTATTTT
TRBV5-6	TRBJ1-5	.	.	CASSLVAWPQHF	TGTGCCAGCAGCTTGGTGGCCTGGCCCCAGCATTTT
TRBV29-1	TRBJ2-5	.	few	CSVDVSGETQYF	TGCAGCGTTGATGTTAGCGGAGAGACCCAGTACTTC
TRBV5-1	TRBJ1-3	TRBD1	.	CASSAQGARNTIYF	TGCGCCAGCAGCGCTCAGGGGGCTCGAAACACCATATATTTT
TRBV4-2	TRBJ1-1	.	few	CASSHSPGTPRGWTEAFF	TGTGCCAGCAGCCATTCCCCCGGGACACCGAGAGGGTGGACTGAAGCTTTCTTT
TRBV7-2	TRBJ1-2	TRBD1	.	CASSLGDSYGYGYTF	TGTGCCAGCAGCTTAGGGGACAGCTACGGCTATGGCTACACCTTC
TRBV29-1	TRBJ2-1	TRBD2	.	CSVRTSGRNEQFF	TGCAGCGTTCGGACTAGCGGGAGGAATGAGCAGTTCTTC
TRBV5-1	TRBJ2-5	.	.	CASSSTDLQETQYF	TGCGCCAGCAGCTCGACGGACCTCCAAGAGACCCAGTACTTC
TRBV4-3	TRBJ2-6	.	.	CASSPGHVSSGANVLTF	TGCGCCAGCAGCCCCGGACACGTCAGCTCTGGGGCCAACGTCCTGACTTTC
TRBV7-2	TRBJ1-1	.	.	CASSLLSVGKSEAFF	TGTGCCAGCAGCTTGTTATCTGTGGGGAAATCTGAAGCTTTCTTT
TRBV12-3/TRBV12-4	TRBJ2-5	TRBD2	few	CASSLAGEGKTQYF	TGTGCCAGCTCTCTAGCGGGAGAAGGGAAGACCCAGTACTTC
TRBV24-1	TRBJ1-2	TRBD1	.	CATSDPTGGRGYTF	TGTGCCACCAGTGATCCTACAGGGGGCCGGGGCTACACCTTC
TRBV7-2	TRBJ2-6	.	.	CASSVDRANVLTF	TGTGCCAGCAGCGTAGACAGGGCCAACGTCCTGACTTTC
TRBV7-9	TRBJ2-3	.	.	CASSLGRDTDTQYF	TGTGCCAGCAGCTTAGGGCGGGACACAGATACGCAGTATTTT
TRBV12-2	TRBJ1-2	.	.	CASRLEEGVACYTF	TGTGCAAGTCGCTTAGAGGAAGGGGTAGCATGCTACACCTTC